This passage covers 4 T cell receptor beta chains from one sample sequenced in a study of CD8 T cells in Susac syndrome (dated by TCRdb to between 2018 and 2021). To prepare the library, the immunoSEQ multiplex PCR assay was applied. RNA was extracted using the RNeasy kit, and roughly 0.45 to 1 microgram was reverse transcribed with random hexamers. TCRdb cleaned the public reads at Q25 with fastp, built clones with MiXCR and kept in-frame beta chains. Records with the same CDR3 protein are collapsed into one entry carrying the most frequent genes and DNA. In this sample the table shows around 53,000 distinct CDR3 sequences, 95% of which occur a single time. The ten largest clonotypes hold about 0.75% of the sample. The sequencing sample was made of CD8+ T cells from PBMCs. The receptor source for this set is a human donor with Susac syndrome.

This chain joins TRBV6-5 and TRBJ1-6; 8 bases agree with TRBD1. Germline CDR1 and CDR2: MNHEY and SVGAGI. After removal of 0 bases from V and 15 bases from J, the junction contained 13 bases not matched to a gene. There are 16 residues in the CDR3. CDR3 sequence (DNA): TGTGCCAGCAGTTACTCCCAGACAGGGGCGCCTCCTTTCCTCCACTTT. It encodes CASSYSQTGAPPFLHF.

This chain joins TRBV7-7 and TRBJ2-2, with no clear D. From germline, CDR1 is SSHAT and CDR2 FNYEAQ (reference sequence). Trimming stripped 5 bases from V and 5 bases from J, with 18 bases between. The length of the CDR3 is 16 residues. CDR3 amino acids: CASSHTTVGRTGELFF. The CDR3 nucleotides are TGTGCCAGCAGCCACACGACCGTTGGAAGAACCGGGGAGCTGTTTTTT.

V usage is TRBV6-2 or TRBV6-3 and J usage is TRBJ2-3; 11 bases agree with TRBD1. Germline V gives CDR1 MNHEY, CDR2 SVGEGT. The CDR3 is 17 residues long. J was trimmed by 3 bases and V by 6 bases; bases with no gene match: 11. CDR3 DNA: TGTGCCAGCAGCCACCGAGTCGGACAGGGGGCAACAGATACGCAGTATTTT. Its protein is CASSHRVGQGATDTQYF.

The CDR3: CASNQIRDRGGGYTF. In DNA, the CDR3 is TGTGCCAGCAACCAAATACGGGACAGGGGTGGTGGCTACACCTTC. The chain combines TRBV5-6 with TRBJ1-2, with 10 positions matching TRBD1. The germline V gene has CDR1 SGHDT and CDR2 YYEEEE. The CDR3 covers 15 residues. Trimming removed 6 bases from V and 7 bases from J; junction bases left unmatched: 12.